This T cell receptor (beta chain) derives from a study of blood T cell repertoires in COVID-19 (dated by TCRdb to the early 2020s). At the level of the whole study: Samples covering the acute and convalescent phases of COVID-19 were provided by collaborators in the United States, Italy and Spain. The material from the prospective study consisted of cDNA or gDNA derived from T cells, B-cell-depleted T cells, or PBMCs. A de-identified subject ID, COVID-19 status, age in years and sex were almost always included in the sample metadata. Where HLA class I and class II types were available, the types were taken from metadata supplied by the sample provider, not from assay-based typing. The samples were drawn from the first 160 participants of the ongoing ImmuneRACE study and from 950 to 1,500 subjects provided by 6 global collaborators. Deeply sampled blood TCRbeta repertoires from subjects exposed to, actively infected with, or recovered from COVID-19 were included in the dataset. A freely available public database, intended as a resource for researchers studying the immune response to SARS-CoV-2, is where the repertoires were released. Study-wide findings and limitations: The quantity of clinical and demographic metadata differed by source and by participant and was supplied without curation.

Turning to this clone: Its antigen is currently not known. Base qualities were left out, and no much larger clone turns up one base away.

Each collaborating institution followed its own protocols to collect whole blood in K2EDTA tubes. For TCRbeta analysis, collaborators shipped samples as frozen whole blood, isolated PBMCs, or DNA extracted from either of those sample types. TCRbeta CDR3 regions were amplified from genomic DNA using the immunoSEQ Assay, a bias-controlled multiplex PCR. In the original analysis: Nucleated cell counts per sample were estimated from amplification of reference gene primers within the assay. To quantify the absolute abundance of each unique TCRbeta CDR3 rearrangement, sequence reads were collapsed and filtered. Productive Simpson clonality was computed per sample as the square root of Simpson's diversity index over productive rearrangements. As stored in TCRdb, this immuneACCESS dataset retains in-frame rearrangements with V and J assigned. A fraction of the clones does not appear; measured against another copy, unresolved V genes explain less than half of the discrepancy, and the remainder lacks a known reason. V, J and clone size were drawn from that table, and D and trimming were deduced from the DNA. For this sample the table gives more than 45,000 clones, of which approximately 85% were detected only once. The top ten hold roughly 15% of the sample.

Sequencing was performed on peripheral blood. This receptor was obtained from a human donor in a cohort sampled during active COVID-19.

The CDR3 loop reads CASSPNPGNYGYTF. The DNA sequence follows: TGTGCCAGCTCACCAAACCCGGGAAACTATGGCTACACCTTC. The chain is assembled from TRBV18 and TRBJ1-2, with no D gene named confidently. V drops 2 bases and J drops 2 bases, leaving 9 bases in between. CDR1 and CDR2, per the germline V gene, are KGHSH and LQKENI. From the cysteine up to the phenylalanine, the CDR3 has a length of 14 residues. Just CDR3 DNA is preserved here, 42 bases in frame from base 1. Outside the CDR3, residues come from the reference TRBV18 and TRBJ1-2 proteins, so the full variable domain is: NAGVMQNPRHLVRRRGQEARLRCSPMKGHSHVYWYRQLPEEGLKFMVYLQKENIIDESGMPKERFSAEFPKEGPSILRIQQVVRGDSAAYFCASSPNPGNYGYTFGSGTRLTVV.